Presented here are 5 T cell receptor beta chains from one specimen sequenced in a study of human T cells and chemical hapten exposure. The time point is: patch test 1, 2 weeks after DPC sensitization. Treatment given: therapeutic diphenylcyclopropenone sensitization with weekly scalp DPC. TCRdb fed the RACE reads into MiXCR, producing one record per CDR3 protein. Among around 69,000 distinct CDR3 sequences, 7.5% to 10% were seen once, and the ten largest hold over 3%. The material was whole blood, obtained in connection with sensitization to the hapten diphenylcyclopropenone (DPC). These receptors came from a woman aged 40 to 49 with alopecia areata. Some clones in this sample may be carry-over from other donors' samples.

This clonotype was detected a few times. The chain links TRBV29-1 to TRBJ1-2, with a weak D call TRBD1 (5 bases). The germline CDR1 and CDR2 sequences are SQVTM and ANQGSEA. The germline V and J ends were trimmed by 2 bases and 6 bases, with 7 bases remaining between them. The CDR3 has 11 residues. CDR3 amino acids: CSVERGNGYTF. The CDR3 DNA follows: TGCAGCGTTGAACGGGGGAATGGCTACACCTTC.

The chain has TRBV2 and TRBJ2-1, with TRBD2 matching over 11 bases. V was clipped by 11 bases and J by 0 bases; unmatched bases: 15. The CDR3 runs 18 residues. The V gene's germline CDR1 is SNHLY and CDR2 FYNNEI. In DNA form, the CDR3 reads TGTGCCCGACTCGTGGCTAGCGGGGGGATCAGCTCCTACAATGAGCAGTTCTTC. This codes for CARLVASGGISSYNEQFF.

Ten or more counts support this clonotype. The rearrangement uses TRBV19 and TRBJ2-2; D may match TRBD1 or TRBD2 (6 bases each). The V end lost 7 bases, the J end lost 4 bases, and 16 bases lay between the germline ends. CDR1 is LNHDA and CDR2 is SQIVND in the germline V gene (reference sequence). The CDR3 totals 15 residues. The CDR3: CASTSGDIFTGELFF. The CDR3 region has the DNA TGTGCCAGTACATCGGGGGACATCTTCACCGGGGAGCTGTTTTTT.

This clonotype was counted many times. V gene TRBV5-6 combines with J gene TRBJ2-3; D is possibly TRBD2 (5 bases). This CDR3 has 13 amino acids. Germline CDR1 reads SGHDT; CDR2 reads YYEEEE. With 0 bases removed from V and 7 bases from J, the gap between germline ends came to 9 bases. The CDR3 DNA sequence: TGTGCCAGCAGCTTGGGCTCCGGGAATACGCAGTATTTT. This sequence encodes CASSLGSGNTQYF.

The chain combines TRBV28 with TRBJ1-1, with D tentatively TRBD1 (5 bases). The CDR3 spans 15 residues. Germline CDR1 MDHEN, CDR2 SYDVKM. Trimming shortened V by 0 bases and J by 1 base, and 9 bases separated the two germline ends. The CDR3 DNA follows: TGTGCCAGCAGTTTATGGCCGGGGACGAACACTGAAGCTTTCTTT. Its protein is CASSLWPGTNTEAFF.